These 31 T cell receptor beta chains came from one sample sequenced in a study of neoadjuvant nivolumab and ipilimumab in lung cancer. Using immunoSEQ multiplex PCR, the repertoire was profiled, and TCRdb retains in-frame clones only, with some absent. The sample comprises fewer than 35,000 clones, 65% to 85% of which are singletons, and roughly 6.2% rests with the top ten. This specimen was peripheral blood, taken before neoadjuvant nivolumab, alone or with ipilimumab. All receptors come from an adult with non-small cell lung cancer.

The chain uses TRBV5-5 and TRBJ1-1; D is uncertain. Germline values: CDR1 SGHKS, CDR2 YYEKEE (reference sequence). The length of the CDR3 is 14 residues. V was trimmed by 1 base and J by 1 base, leaving 8 bases between them. CDR3 nucleotide sequence: TGTGCCAGCAGCTTGTGGCGTTCGAACACTGAAGCTTTCTTT. It encodes CASSLWRSNTEAFF.

The chain combines TRBV10-3 with TRBJ2-1; the D is unclear. This CDR3 is built from 13 residues. Germline-derived CDR1 and CDR2 are ENHRY and SYGVKD. V dropped 7 bases and J dropped 2 bases, with 9 bases sitting between them. In DNA, the CDR3 is TGTGCCATCACTGGGAACCCCTACAATGAGCAGTTCTTC. This gives the protein CAITGNPYNEQFF.

The chain links TRBV2 to TRBJ2-1, with 9 bases identical to TRBD2. V dropped 1 base and J dropped 4; count of bases not matched to a gene: 5. The CDR3 has 16 amino acids. Germline CDR1 SNHLY, CDR2 FYNNEI. CDR3 bases: TGTGCCAGCAGTGAAGGGCTAGCGGGGCCTTACAATGAGCAGTTCTTC. Translating it yields CASSEGLAGPYNEQFF.

In nucleotides, the CDR3 is TGTGCCAGCATCCCCCTCGGGGGGGACACTGAAGCTTTCTTT. This gives the protein CASIPLGGDTEAFF. The V gene is TRBV6-1, the J gene TRBJ1-1; D is possibly TRBD1 (5 bases). The germline CDR1 and CDR2 sequences are MNHNS and SASEGT. The CDR3 sequence is 14 residues long. The V and J ends lost 7 bases and 3 bases respectively, with 15 bases between them.

The chain is built from TRBV5-4 and TRBJ2-3; 8 bases line up with TRBD1. The CDR3 totals 14 residues. V shed 6 bases and J 8 bases; nucleotides not matched to a gene: 11. Germline lookup yields CDR1 SGHNT and CDR2 YYREEE (reference sequence). The CDR3 bases are TGTGCCAGCATCCAGGACAGGGAGAGTGGTACGCAGTATTTT. This gives the protein CASIQDRESGTQYF.

The chain employs TRBV7-2 and TRBJ1-2, with 9 bases identical to TRBD1. V lost 1 base to trimming and J lost 6 bases; unmatched junction nucleotides: 0. The CDR3 totals 13 residues. Germline CDR1 reads SGHTA; CDR2 reads FQGNSA. Here the CDR3 reads CASSLGTGDGYTF. DNA for the CDR3: TGTGCCAGCAGCTTAGGGACAGGGGATGGCTACACCTTC.

The rearrangement uses TRBV28 and TRBJ2-3; the match to TRBD1 covers 9 bases. After removal of 3 bases from V and 3 bases from J, the junction contained 4 bases not matched to a gene. Germline lookup yields CDR1 MDHEN and CDR2 SYDVKM. The CDR3 runs to 15 residues. CDR3 protein: CASSLGQGSTDTQYF. The CDR3 coding sequence is TGTGCCAGCAGTTTGGGACAGGGTAGTACAGATACGCAGTATTTT.

The chain has TRBV5-8 and TRBJ1-5; D might be TRBD1 (5 bases). V lost 4 bases to trimming and J lost 0 bases, with 11 bases between them. This CDR3 is built from 15 residues. Germline values: CDR1 SGHTS, CDR2 YDEGEE. The CDR3 sequence is CASSPGLYSNQPQHF. CDR3 bases: TGTGCCAGCAGCCCGGGACTGTATAGCAATCAGCCCCAGCATTTT. Based on the CDR3 plus reference TRBV5-8 and TRBJ1-5, the full variable domain is EAGVTQSPTHLIKTRGQQATLRCSPISGHTSVYWYQQALGLGLQFLLWYDEGEERNRGNFPPRFSGRQFPNYSSELNVNALELEDSALYLCASSPGLYSNQPQHFGDGTRLSIL.

This clone was found a few times. The chain links TRBV13 to TRBJ2-2, with no clear D. Germline V gene data show CDR1 as PRHDT and CDR2 as FYEKMQ (reference sequence). CDR3 size: 13 residues. V lost 0 bases and J 7 bases, leaving 6 bases between the germline ends. The CDR3 DNA sequence: TGTGCCAGCAGCTTAGGTTTTAGCGGGGAGCTGTTTTTT. This gives the protein CASSLGFSGELFF.

The chain has TRBV9 and TRBJ1-3; the D is unclear. The CDR3 is 12 residues long. Germline V gives CDR1 SGDLS, CDR2 YYNGEE. V was pared by 2 bases and J by 4 bases, with 4 bases between. The CDR3 bases are TGTGCCAGCAGCGTTAACGGAAACACCATATATTTT. It encodes CASSVNGNTIYF.

The CDR3 protein is CASSSGGRDTQYF. CDR3 bases: TGTGCCAGCAGTTCAGGGGGCCGTGATACGCAGTATTTT. J is TRBJ2-3 and V is TRBV6-5, with 8 positions matching TRBD1. V dropped 4 bases and J dropped 6; count of bases not matched to a gene: 3. The CDR3 covers 13 residues. Per the germline V gene, CDR1 is MNHEY and CDR2 is SVGAGI.

V and J are TRBV6-5 and TRBJ1-1; tentative D call: TRBD1 (6 bases). CDR3 size: 16 residues. Between the trimmed V and J ends, which lost 2 bases and 4 bases, there was a span of 17 bases. CDR1 and CDR2 from the germline V gene are MNHEY and SVGAGI. DNA for the CDR3: TGTGCCAGCAGTTACAAGGGGGACACGAGGGGCACTGAAGCTTTCTTT. Translation: CASSYKGDTRGTEAFF.

V gene TRBV9 combines with J gene TRBJ1-5; 7 bases map to TRBD1. Germline V lookup: CDR1 SGDLS, CDR2 YYNGEE. The trim removed 3 bases at V and 3 bases at J, leaving 6 bases unmatched. This CDR3 comprises 15 residues. The CDR3 DNA reads as TGTGCCAGCAGCGGGGGACAGAGCCCCAATCAGCCCCAGCATTTT. As protein: CASSGGQSPNQPQHF.

The sample holds a few counts of this clone. The V gene is TRBV2, the J gene TRBJ1-2; tentatively, D is TRBD1 (6 bases). Germline lookup yields CDR1 SNHLY and CDR2 FYNNEI. The CDR3 sequence is 13 residues long. V shed 5 bases and J shed 7 bases, with 14 bases lying between them. DNA of the CDR3: TGTGCCAGCAGTCCTCAGGACAGATCTGGCTACACCTTC. It codes for CASSPQDRSGYTF. Based on the CDR3 plus reference TRBV2 and TRBJ1-2, the full variable domain is EPEVTQTPSHQVTQMGQEVILRCVPISNHLYFYWYRQILGQKVEFLVSFYNNEISEKSEIFDDQFSVERPDGSNFTLKIRSTKLEDSAMYFCASSPQDRSGYTFGSGTRLTVV.

The chain joins TRBV4-1 to TRBJ2-5, with TRBD2 matching 10 bases. CDR1 and CDR2 (germline): MGHRA, YSYEKL. The CDR3 runs 17 residues. V lost 4 bases, J lost 3 bases, and 11 bases stayed unmatched. Here the CDR3 DNA reads TGCGCCAGCAGCCTTCGATCCGGGACTAGCGTAAAAGAGACCCAGTACTTC. Its protein is CASSLRSGTSVKETQYF.

The rearrangement links TRBV6-1 to TRBJ1-2; perhaps TRBD1 as D (5 bases). Germline V gene data show CDR1 as MNHNS and CDR2 as SASEGT. This CDR3 is 16 amino acids long. Trimming left V 4 bases short and J 8 bases short, with 23 bases between. The DNA for the CDR3 is TGTGCCAGCAGTGCACCCCAGGGAGGGGCCGGTGGCGGCTACACCTTC. It is translated as CASSAPQGGAGGGYTF.

The chain joins TRBV5-4 to TRBJ2-3, with 7 bases identical to TRBD2. Germline V gives CDR1 SGHNT, CDR2 YYREEE (reference sequence). The CDR3 runs to 16 residues. Unmatched junction bases numbered 15, after V lost 5 bases and J lost 6 bases. CDR3 coding DNA: TGTGCCAGCAGTCCTCAAGCGGGGCCACTTGGGGATACGCAGTATTTT. It encodes CASSPQAGPLGDTQYF. The whole variable domain, filled in from reference TRBV5-4 and TRBJ2-3, reads ETGVTQSPTHLIKTRGQQVTLRCSSQSGHNTVSWYQQALGQGPQFIFQYYREEENGRGNFPPRFSGLQFPNYSSELNVNALELDDSALYLCASSPQAGPLGDTQYFGPGTRLTVL.

This clone has only a few counts. This chain links TRBV2 with TRBJ1-1, with TRBD1 matching 7 bases. The J segment lost 5 bases and the V segment lost 3 bases, leaving 6 bases of the junction unmatched. Germline V gives CDR1 SNHLY, CDR2 FYNNEI. This CDR3 is built from 14 residues. In nucleotides, the CDR3 is TGTGCCAGCAGTGAGAGACAGGGAAGGACTGAAGCTTTCTTT. Translation gives CASSERQGRTEAFF.

This clone showed up just once. J is TRBJ1-6 and V is TRBV2; possibly TRBD1 for D (5 bases). V lost 1 base, J lost 3 bases, and 10 bases lay in between. The germline gives CDR1 SNHLY, CDR2 FYNNEI. The CDR3 spans 16 residues. CDR3: CASSEDQGNYNSPLHF. CDR3 coding DNA: TGTGCCAGCAGTGAAGATCAGGGCAACTATAATTCACCCCTCCACTTT.

The rearrangement joins TRBV10-3 to TRBJ1-1; 7 bases are shared with TRBD1. The germline CDR1 and CDR2 sequences are ENHRY and SYGVKD. The junction had 6 bases not matched to a gene; V was cut back by 7 bases and J by 4 bases. CDR3 length: 13 residues. CDR3 residues: CAITTGVGTEAFF. CDR3 bases: TGTGCCATCACCACAGGGGTGGGCACTGAAGCTTTCTTT.

The chain couples TRBV19 to TRBJ1-5, with D uncertain. Trimming cost V 4 bases and J 7 bases, with 11 bases left between them. CDR1 and CDR2 from the germline V gene are LNHDA and SQIVND (reference sequence). CDR3 length: 13 residues. The CDR3 DNA follows: TGTGCCAGTAGTAGTTTATTTGAACAGCCCCAGCATTTT. This sequence encodes CASSSLFEQPQHF.

The chain uses TRBV11-3 and TRBJ2-5; weak D call: TRBD2 (5 bases). The CDR3 length is 13 residues. With 3 bases removed from V and 2 bases from J, the gap between germline ends came to 7 bases. Germline CDR1 and CDR2: SGHNT and YENEEA. This CDR3 reads CASSLGSQETQYF. In nucleotides, the CDR3 is TGTGCCAGCAGCTTGGGGAGTCAAGAGACCCAGTACTTC.

This clone has only a few counts. This chain links TRBV9 with TRBJ1-6; a possible D gene is TRBD1 (5 bases). CDR1 SGDLS and CDR2 YYNGEE come from the germline V gene. V lost 0 bases and J lost 6, with 7 bases in between. CDR3 length equals 14 residues. In nucleotides, the CDR3 is TGTGCCAGCAGCGTAGCTGGGGCTAATTCACCCCTCCACTTT. Its translation: CASSVAGANSPLHF.

V usage is TRBV9 and J usage is TRBJ2-7, with 8 bases aligning to TRBD1. Germline CDR1 reads SGDLS; CDR2 reads YYNGEE. With 3 bases clipped from V and 0 bases from J, the junction kept 2 bases outside the gene matches. There are 14 residues in the CDR3. DNA for the CDR3: TGTGCCAGCAGCGACGACAGGGGCTCCTACGAGCAGTACTTC. Translating gives CASSDDRGSYEQYF.

This chain joins TRBV27 and TRBJ2-1; D is perhaps TRBD1 or TRBD2 (5 bases each). This CDR3 region has 16 residues. V lost 5 bases, J lost 1 base, and 15 bases lay in between. Per germline, CDR1 MNHEY and CDR2 SMNVEV (reference sequence). The CDR3 loop is CASSPRDRRSYNEQFF. Written as DNA, the CDR3 is TGTGCCAGCAGTCCACGGGACCGCCGATCCTACAATGAGCAGTTCTTC.

The rearrangement uses TRBV9 and TRBJ1-3; no firm D call. The V and J ends lost 4 bases and 3 bases respectively, with 8 bases between them. This CDR3 spans 13 amino acids. Germline V gene sequence: CDR1 SGDLS, CDR2 YYNGEE. CDR3 protein: CASSRRIGNTIYF. The CDR3 coding sequence is TGTGCCAGCAGCAGGAGAATTGGAAACACCATATATTTT.

The rearrangement uses TRBV7-2 and TRBJ2-1, with TRBD1 matching over 9 bases. CDR3 size: 14 residues. The V and J ends lost 5 bases and 8 bases, in that order; junction bases with no gene match: 7. The germline V gene encodes CDR1 SGHTA and CDR2 FQGNSA. The DNA of the CDR3 is TGTGCCAGCAGCCCGGGGACAGGGATGCATGAGCAGTTCTTC. Its translation is CASSPGTGMHEQFF.

This clone was detected a few times. This chain joins TRBV5-1 and TRBJ2-1; TRBD2 is a possible D gene (5 bases). With 0 bases removed from V and 7 bases from J, the gap between germline ends came to 11 bases. The CDR3 runs to 14 residues. Germline values: CDR1 SGHRS, CDR2 YFSETQ. The CDR3 bases are TGCGCCAGCAGCTTGGCAGACTCGGGGAATGAGCAGTTCTTC. This translates into CASSLADSGNEQFF. The full variable domain, its missing parts supplied by reference TRBV5-1 and TRBJ2-1, is KAGVTQTPRYLIKTRGQQVTLSCSPISGHRSVSWYQQTPGQGLQFLFEYFSETQRNKGNFPGRFSGRQFSNSRSEMNVSTLELGDSALYLCASSLADSGNEQFFGPGTRLTVL.

The rearrangement links TRBV20-1 to TRBJ2-7; D unclear. Trimming took off 0 bases at V and 6 bases at J, with 6 bases between the two ends. CDR1 DFQATT and CDR2 SNEGSKA come from the germline V gene (reference sequence). The CDR3 is 11 amino acids. CDR3 sequence: CSAREGIEQYF. The CDR3 DNA reads as TGCAGTGCTAGAGAGGGAATCGAGCAGTACTTC.

The chain has TRBV4-1 and TRBJ1-1, with TRBD1 as a possible D gene (5 bases). The V end lost 4 bases, the J end lost 3 bases, and 12 bases lay between the germline ends. Germline values: CDR1 MGHRA, CDR2 YSYEKL. This CDR3 has 14 amino acids. The CDR3 coding sequence is TGCGCCAGCAGCCGACAAGGGGTAGACACTGAAGCTTTCTTT. Protein: CASSRQGVDTEAFF.

This chain links TRBV7-6 with TRBJ2-5; 7 bases match TRBD2. J lost 4 bases, V lost 4 bases, and 6 bases had no gene match. The CDR3 consists of 14 residues. CDR1 is SGHVS, CDR2 FNYEAQ, per germline. The CDR3 sequence: CASSSGTNLETQYF. DNA of the CDR3: TGTGCCAGCAGCTCCGGGACTAATCTAGAGACCCAGTACTTC.